This T cell receptor beta chain was recorded in a study of memory CD4+ T cells and cytomegalovirus serostatus. Study at large: Of the healthy Belgian adults, 9 or 10 were CMV seropositive and 20 to 30 seronegative.

About this clone itself: What it binds is not known.

The sort gate was single viable CD3+CD4+CD8-CD45RO+ cells for memory CD4+ T cells. The study, taken as a whole, reports: 67 of 164 known CMV-associated TCRbeta sequences appeared in CD4+ memory.

The assay was immunoSEQ multiplex PCR, and TCRdb's table has in-frame clones only and misses some. The table has 25,000 to 30,000 clones, 70% to 85% seen once. This sequence originates from an adult in good health and CMV-seronegative. The sequencing input was memory CD4+ T cells from blood.

The CDR3 region is CASTRVNTEAFF. Here the CDR3 DNA reads TGTGCCAGCACTCGCGTGAACACTGAAGCTTTCTTT. The chain combines TRBV6-1 with TRBJ1-1, with D hard to call. V was shortened by 7 bases and J by 0 bases, with 6 bases between the two germline ends. Germline loops: CDR1 MNHNS, CDR2 SASEGT. This CDR3 comprises 12 residues.